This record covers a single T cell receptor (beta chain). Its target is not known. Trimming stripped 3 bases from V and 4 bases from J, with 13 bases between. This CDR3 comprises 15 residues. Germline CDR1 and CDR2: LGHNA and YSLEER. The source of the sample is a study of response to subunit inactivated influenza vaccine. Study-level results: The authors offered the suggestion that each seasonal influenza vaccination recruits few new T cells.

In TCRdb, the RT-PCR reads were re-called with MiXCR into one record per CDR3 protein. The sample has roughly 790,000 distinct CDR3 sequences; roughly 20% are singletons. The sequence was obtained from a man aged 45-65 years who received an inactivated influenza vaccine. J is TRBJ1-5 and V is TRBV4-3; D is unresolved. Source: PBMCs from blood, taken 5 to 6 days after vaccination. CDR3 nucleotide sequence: TGCGCCAGCAGCCAGGAGATGGGTTATAATCAGCCCCAGCATTTT. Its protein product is CASSQEMGYNQPQHF.